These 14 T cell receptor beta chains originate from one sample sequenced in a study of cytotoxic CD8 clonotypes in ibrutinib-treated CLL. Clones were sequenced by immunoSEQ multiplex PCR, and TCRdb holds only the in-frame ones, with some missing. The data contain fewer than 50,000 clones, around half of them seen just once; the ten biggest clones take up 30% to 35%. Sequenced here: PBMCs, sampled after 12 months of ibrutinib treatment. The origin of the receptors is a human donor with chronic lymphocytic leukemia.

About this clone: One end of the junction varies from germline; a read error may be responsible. The CDR3 DNA sequence: TGTGCCAGCACCTTAGGAGGGAGGGATACCGGGGAGCTGTTTTTT. It yields the protein CASTLGGRDTGELFF. This sequence joins TRBV7-9 and TRBJ2-2; the match to TRBD2 covers 7 bases. The germline gives CDR1 SEHNR, CDR2 FQNEAQ (reference sequence). CDR3 length: 15 residues.

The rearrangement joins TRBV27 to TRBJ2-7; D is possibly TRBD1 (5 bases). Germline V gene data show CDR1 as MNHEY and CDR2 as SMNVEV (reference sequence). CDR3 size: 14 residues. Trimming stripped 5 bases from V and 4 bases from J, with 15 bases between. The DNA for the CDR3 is TGTGCCAGCAGTCCTCGGACAAACACTTACGAGCAGTACTTC. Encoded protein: CASSPRTNTYEQYF.

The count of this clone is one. CDR3 nucleotides: TGTGCCAGCAGCTTAGTAAGGGGAACTAATGAAAAACTGTTTTTT. It is translated as CASSLVRGTNEKLFF. The chain employs TRBV11-2 and TRBJ1-4, with D tentatively TRBD1 (5 bases). The CDR3 sequence is 15 residues long. Trimming cost V 1 base and J 1 base, with 7 bases left between them. Germline CDR1 and CDR2: SGHAT and FQNNGV.

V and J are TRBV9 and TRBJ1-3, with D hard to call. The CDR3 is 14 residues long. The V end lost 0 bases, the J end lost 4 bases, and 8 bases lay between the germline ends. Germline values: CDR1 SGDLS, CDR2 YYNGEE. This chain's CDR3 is CASSVAMEGNTIYF. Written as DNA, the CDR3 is TGTGCCAGCAGCGTAGCTATGGAGGGAAACACCATATATTTT.

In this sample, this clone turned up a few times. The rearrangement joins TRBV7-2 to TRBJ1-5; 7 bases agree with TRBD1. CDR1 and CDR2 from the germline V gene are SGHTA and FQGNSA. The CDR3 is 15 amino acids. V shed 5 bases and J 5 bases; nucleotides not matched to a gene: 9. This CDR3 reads CASSHRGGRDQPQHF. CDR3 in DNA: TGTGCCAGCAGCCATAGAGGGGGCCGCGATCAGCCCCAGCATTTT.

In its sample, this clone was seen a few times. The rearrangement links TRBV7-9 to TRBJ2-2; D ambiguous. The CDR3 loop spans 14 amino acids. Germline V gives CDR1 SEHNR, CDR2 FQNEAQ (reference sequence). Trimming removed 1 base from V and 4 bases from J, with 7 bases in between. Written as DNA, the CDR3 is TGTGCCAGCAGCTTAGTTCGCGTCACCGGGGAGCTGTTTTTT. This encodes CASSLVRVTGELFF.

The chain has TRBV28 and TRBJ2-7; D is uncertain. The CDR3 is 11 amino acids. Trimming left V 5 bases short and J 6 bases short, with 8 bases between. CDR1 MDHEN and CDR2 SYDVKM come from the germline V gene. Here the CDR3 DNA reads TGTGCCAGCAGTACCAGGTTCGAGCAGTACTTC. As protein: CASSTRFEQYF.

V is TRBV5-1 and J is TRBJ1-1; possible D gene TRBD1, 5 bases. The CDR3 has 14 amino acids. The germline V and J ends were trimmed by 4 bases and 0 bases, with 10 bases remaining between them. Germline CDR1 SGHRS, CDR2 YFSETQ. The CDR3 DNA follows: TGCGCCAGCAGCCTGACAGTCATGAACACTGAAGCTTTCTTT. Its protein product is CASSLTVMNTEAFF.

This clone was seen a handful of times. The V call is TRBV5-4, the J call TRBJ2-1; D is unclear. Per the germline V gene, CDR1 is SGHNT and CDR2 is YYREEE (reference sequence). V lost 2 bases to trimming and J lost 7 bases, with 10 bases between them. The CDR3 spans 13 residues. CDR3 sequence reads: CASSFSSSNEQFF. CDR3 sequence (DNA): TGTGCCAGCAGCTTTTCTAGTAGTAATGAGCAGTTCTTC.

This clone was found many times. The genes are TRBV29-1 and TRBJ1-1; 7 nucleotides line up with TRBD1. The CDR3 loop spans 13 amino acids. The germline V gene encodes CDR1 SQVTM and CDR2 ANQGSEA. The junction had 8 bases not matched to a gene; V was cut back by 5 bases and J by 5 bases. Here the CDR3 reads CSVLEGAGTEAFF. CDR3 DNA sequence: TGCAGCGTTCTTGAGGGGGCAGGGACTGAAGCTTTCTTT.

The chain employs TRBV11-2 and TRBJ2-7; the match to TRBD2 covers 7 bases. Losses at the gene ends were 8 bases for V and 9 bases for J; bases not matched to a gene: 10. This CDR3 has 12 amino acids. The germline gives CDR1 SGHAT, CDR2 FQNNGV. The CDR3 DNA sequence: TGTGCCAGCGGTTGGGAGGGGTCAACGCAGTACTTC. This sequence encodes CASGWEGSTQYF.

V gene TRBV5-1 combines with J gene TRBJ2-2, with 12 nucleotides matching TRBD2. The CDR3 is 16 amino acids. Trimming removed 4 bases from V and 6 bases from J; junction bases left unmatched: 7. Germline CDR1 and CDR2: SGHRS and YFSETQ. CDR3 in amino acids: CASSALAGGPSGELFF. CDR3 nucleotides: TGCGCCAGCAGCGCGCTAGCGGGAGGGCCGTCCGGGGAGCTGTTTTTT.

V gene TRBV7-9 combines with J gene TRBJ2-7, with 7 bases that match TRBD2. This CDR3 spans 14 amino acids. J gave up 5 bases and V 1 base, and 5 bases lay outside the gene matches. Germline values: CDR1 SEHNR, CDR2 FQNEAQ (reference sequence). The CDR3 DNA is TGTGCCAGCAGCTTAGAAGACGGGAGGAACGAGCAGTACTTC. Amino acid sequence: CASSLEDGRNEQYF.

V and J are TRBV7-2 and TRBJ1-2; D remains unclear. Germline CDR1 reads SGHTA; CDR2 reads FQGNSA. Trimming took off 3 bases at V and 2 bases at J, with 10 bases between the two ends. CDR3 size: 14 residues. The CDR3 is CASSLRTDNYGYTF. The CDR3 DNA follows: TGTGCCAGCAGCTTGCGGACGGACAACTATGGCTACACCTTC.